A single sample gave rise to the 2 T cell receptor beta chains below, sequenced in a study of Ad26.COV2.S vaccination and SARS-CoV-2 variants. Treatment defined: 15 to 20 received Ad26.COV2.S at low or high dose, single or two shots; a few received placebo; per-sample allocation not given. At day 63 after the first vaccine or placebo injection, samples were drawn. Assay used: immunoSEQ multiplex PCR; TCRdb lists only in-frame clones, some missing. The sample records about 350,000 clones, roughly 81% being singletons. The sequencing used peripheral blood, collected in a trial of Ad26.COV2.S vaccine versus placebo. These receptors originate from a person between 18 and 59 years old who received the Ad26.COV2.S COVID-19 vaccine or a placebo.

The chain uses TRBV4-1 and TRBJ1-2; TRBD1 matches 8 bases. The germline CDR1 and CDR2 sequences are MGHRA and YSYEKL. This CDR3 has 14 residues. The J segment lost 6 bases and the V segment lost 6 bases, leaving 9 bases of the junction unmatched. The CDR3 region is CASRWTGKENGYTF. Here the CDR3 DNA reads TGCGCCAGCAGATGGACAGGGAAGGAGAATGGCTACACCTTC.

The V call is TRBV5-1, the J call TRBJ2-3, with 9 positions matching TRBD2. Germline V gene data show CDR1 as SGHRS and CDR2 as YFSETQ. The ends lost 4 bases at V and 0 bases at J; junction bases unmatched: 6. The CDR3 length is 16 residues. Written as DNA, the CDR3 is TGCGCCAGCAGCCGGACGCTAGCGGGGAGCACAGATACGCAGTATTTT. It translates to CASSRTLAGSTDTQYF.